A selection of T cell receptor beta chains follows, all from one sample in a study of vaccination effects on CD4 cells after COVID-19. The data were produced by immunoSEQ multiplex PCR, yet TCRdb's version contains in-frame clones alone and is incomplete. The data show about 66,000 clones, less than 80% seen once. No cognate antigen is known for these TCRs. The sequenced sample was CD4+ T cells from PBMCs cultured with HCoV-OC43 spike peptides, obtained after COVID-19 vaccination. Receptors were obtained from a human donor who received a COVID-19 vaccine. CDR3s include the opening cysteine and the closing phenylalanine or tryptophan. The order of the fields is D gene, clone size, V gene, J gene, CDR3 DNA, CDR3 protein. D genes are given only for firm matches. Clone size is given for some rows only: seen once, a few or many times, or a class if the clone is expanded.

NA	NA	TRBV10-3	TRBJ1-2	TGTGCCATCAGTGAGTCGGTAATCTCAGATAACTATGGCTACACCTTC	CAISESVISDNYGYTF
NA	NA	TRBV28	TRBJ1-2	TGTGCCAGCAGTTTGGCCCGCTATGGCTACACCTTC	CASSLARYGYTF
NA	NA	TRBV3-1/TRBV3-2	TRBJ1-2	TGTGCCAGCAGCCCTACAGGAACATATGGCTACACCTTC	CASSPTGTYGYTF
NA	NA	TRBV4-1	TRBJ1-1	TGCGCCAGCAGCCAAGTCCCCCTGAACACTGAAGCTTTCTTT	CASSQVPLNTEAFF
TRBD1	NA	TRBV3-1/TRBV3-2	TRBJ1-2	TGTGCCAGTCGGAGGACAGGCTATGGCTACACCTTC	CASRRTGYGYTF
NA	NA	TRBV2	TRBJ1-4	TGTGCCAGCAGTGACAGGGACCGGGAAAAACTGTTTTTT	CASSDRDREKLFF
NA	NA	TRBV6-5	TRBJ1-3	TGTGCCAGCAGTTACTCGATGGGGGGCTCTGGAAACACCATATATTTT	CASSYSMGGSGNTIYF
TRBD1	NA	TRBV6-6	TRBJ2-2	TGTGCCAGCAGACACTACGGACAGGGTATCGGGGAGCTGTTTTTT	CASRHYGQGIGELFF
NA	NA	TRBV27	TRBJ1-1	TGTGCCAGCAGTTTTCGGGGGCGGGGGGCTGGGACTGAAGCTTTCTTT	CASSFRGRGAGTEAFF
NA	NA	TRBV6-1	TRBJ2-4	TGTGCCAGCAGTGAATCATGGCTGAGGCAAAACATTCAGTACTTC	CASSESWLRQNIQYF
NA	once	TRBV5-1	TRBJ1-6	TGCGCCAGCAGCTTGGATGGGAACTATAATTCACCCCTCCACTTT	CASSLDGNYNSPLHF
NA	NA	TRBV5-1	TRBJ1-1	TGCGCCAGCAGCTCCAATTGGGGCAGCAACACTGAAGCTTTCTTT	CASSSNWGSNTEAFF
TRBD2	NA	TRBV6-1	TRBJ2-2	TGTGCCAGCAGTGGGAGACTAGCGGGGGACCGAACCGGGGAGCTGTTTTTT	CASSGRLAGDRTGELFF
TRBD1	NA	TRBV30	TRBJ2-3	TGTGCCTGGCGGACAGGTAGCACAGATACGCAGTATTTT	CAWRTGSTDTQYF
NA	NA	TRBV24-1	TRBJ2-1	TGTGCCACCAGTGATTTCCCCCACAATGAGCAGTTCTTC	CATSDFPHNEQFF
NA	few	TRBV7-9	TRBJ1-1	TGTGCCAGCAGCTTACAGGAGAACACTGAAGCTTTCTTT	CASSLQENTEAFF
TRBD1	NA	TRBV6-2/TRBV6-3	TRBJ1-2	TGTGCCAGCAGTCATTCCGGGACAGAAATTGGGGATGGCTACACCTTC	CASSHSGTEIGDGYTF
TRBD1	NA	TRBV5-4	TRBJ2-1	TGTGCCAGCAGCGGGGGACAGGGAAACTACAATGAGCAGTTCTTC	CASSGGQGNYNEQFF
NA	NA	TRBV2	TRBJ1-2	TGTGCCAGCAGTGAGTCTAGGGAGGGCTATGGCTACACCTTC	CASSESREGYGYTF
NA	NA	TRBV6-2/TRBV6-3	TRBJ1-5	TGTGCCAGCAGTTACAGCGGGGGCGCGTATCAGCCCCAGCATTTT	CASSYSGGAYQPQHF
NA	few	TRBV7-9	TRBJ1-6	TGTGCCAGCAGCTGGGATAATTCACCCCTCCACTTT	CASSWDNSPLHF
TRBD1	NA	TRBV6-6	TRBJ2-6	TGTGCCAGCAGTCCTACAGGGGCCCGCTCTGGGGCCAACGTCCTGACTTTC	CASSPTGARSGANVLTF
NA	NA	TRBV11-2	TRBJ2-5	TGTGCCAGCAGGGAGACGGGGGCGAAGACCCAGTACTTC	CASRETGAKTQYF
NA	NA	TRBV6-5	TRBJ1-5	TGTGCCAGCAGTTCCGGGCCACTCAATCAGCCCCAGCATTTT	CASSSGPLNQPQHF